This T cell receptor (beta chain) was identified during a study of blood T cell repertoires in COVID-19. Study-level information: The samples span acute and convalescent COVID-19 from the United States, Italy and Spain.

Original processing notes: Estimates of nucleated cell counts were drawn from the amplification of reference gene primers. Profiled with immunoSEQ multiplex PCR; TCRdb holds only in-frame clones, not every one. For V, J and clone size, that table is used; D and trimming come from the DNA. The table has about 100,000 clones, about 83% seen once; the top ten hold over 10%. This receptor was obtained from a human donor in a cohort sampled during active COVID-19. Sequenced: peripheral blood.

CDR3: CASSVGSGAGSYEQYF. The CDR3 nucleotides are TGTGCCAGCAGCGTGGGGAGCGGGGCCGGCTCCTACGAGCAGTACTTC. The J gene is TRBJ2-7, the V gene TRBV9; 7 bases match TRBD2. V was clipped by 2 bases and J by 0 bases; unmatched bases: 8. CDR1 SGDLS and CDR2 YYNGEE come from the germline V gene. The CDR3 contains 16 residues.